The 9 T cell receptor beta chains below all came from one sample that was sequenced in a study of PD-L1 blockade in urothelial cancer. The time point denotes: pretreatment peripheral blood. Only in-frame clones appear in the TCRdb table, and some are missing; sequencing was by immunoSEQ multiplex PCR. The table lists about 37,000 clones, about 87% of them singletons. The sample here was PBMCs, taken around atezolizumab (anti-PD-L1) treatment. Receptor source: a man aged 60-69 years with urothelial cancer.

The chain has TRBV9 and TRBJ1-3; D is unclear. CDR3 length equals 16 residues. Germline V gene data show CDR1 as SGDLS and CDR2 as YYNGEE. Trimming took 4 bases from V and 0 from J, leaving 14 bases between them. CDR3 loop: CASSSNPPSSGNTIYF. The CDR3 nucleotides read TGTGCCAGCAGCTCAAACCCCCCCAGCTCTGGAAACACCATATATTTT. The variable domain in full, completed from reference TRBV9 and TRBJ1-3, reads DSGVTQTPKHLITATGQRVTLRCSPRSGDLSVYWYQQSLDQGLQFLIQYYNGEERAKGNILERFSAQQFPDLHSELNLSSLELGDSALYFCASSSNPPSSGNTIYFGEGSWLTVV.

This chain uses TRBV7-3 with TRBJ2-1; a possible D gene is TRBD1 (5 bases). This CDR3 contains 12 residues. The V and J ends lost 5 bases and 7 bases respectively, with 9 bases between them. Germline-derived CDR1 and CDR2 are SGHTA and FQGTGA. This chain's CDR3 is CASSLRQNEQFF. The CDR3 bases are TGTGCCAGCAGCCTCCGACAGAATGAGCAGTTCTTC. The complete variable domain, with remaining parts taken from reference TRBV7-3 and TRBJ2-1, reads GAGVSQTPSNKVTEKGKYVELRCDPISGHTALYWYRQSLGQGPEFLIYFQGTGAADDSGLPNDRFFAVRPEGSVSTLKIQRTERGDSAVYLCASSLRQNEQFFGPGTRLTVL.

V is TRBV14 and J is TRBJ2-7; unclear D gene. From germline, CDR1 is SGHDN and CDR2 FVKESK. CDR3 size: 12 residues. Trimming shortened V by 3 bases and J by 1 base, and 4 bases separated the two germline ends. The CDR3 DNA reads TGTGCCAGCAGCCACCAATCCTACGAGCAGTACTTC. This translates into CASSHQSYEQYF.

This rearrangement joins TRBV9 to TRBJ2-3; D possibly corresponds to TRBD1 (6 bases). Between the trimmed V and J ends, which lost 4 bases and 0 bases, there was a span of 12 bases. The germline V gene encodes CDR1 SGDLS and CDR2 YYNGEE. The CDR3 covers 15 residues. CDR3 sequence: CASSKTGASTDTQYF. CDR3 in DNA: TGTGCCAGCAGCAAGACAGGTGCTAGCACAGATACGCAGTATTTT.

V usage is TRBV18 and J usage is TRBJ2-7; tentatively, D is TRBD1 (6 bases). Germline CDR1 KGHSH, CDR2 LQKENI. This CDR3 contains 14 residues. Trimming cost V 2 bases and J 6 bases, with 14 bases left between them. The CDR3 coding sequence is TGTGCCAGCTCACCAGGGGGCGCTTCTCGCGAGCAGTACTTC. The encoded protein is CASSPGGASREQYF.

This clone was observed a few times. V is TRBV5-4 and J is TRBJ1-2; 10 bases fit TRBD1. Per the germline V gene, CDR1 is SGHNT and CDR2 is YYREEE (reference sequence). V lost 4 bases, J lost 4 bases, and 4 bases stayed unmatched. The CDR3 is 14 residues long. CDR3 in DNA: TGTGCCAGCAGCATAAGGACAGGGGGCTATGGCTACACCTTC. Translation: CASSIRTGGYGYTF.

CDR3 sequence reads: CASSTATYEQYF. CDR3 DNA sequence: TGTGCCAGCAGCACAGCAACCTACGAGCAGTACTTC. The gene calls are TRBV7-9 and TRBJ2-7; no clear D. The germline gives CDR1 SEHNR, CDR2 FQNEAQ (reference sequence). V shed 5 bases and J shed 2 bases, with 7 bases lying between them. The CDR3 spans 12 residues.

The chain carries TRBV19 and TRBJ2-7; TRBD1 aligns across 7 bases. This CDR3 has 14 residues. V lost 4 bases, J lost 3 bases, and 6 bases stayed unmatched. The germline V gene has CDR1 LNHDA and CDR2 SQIVND (reference sequence). CDR3 in amino acids: CASSTTGTVYEQYF. In DNA form, the CDR3 reads TGTGCCAGTAGTACTACTGGGACAGTCTACGAGCAGTACTTC.

J is TRBJ1-2 and V is TRBV19; D is unresolved. This CDR3 region has 15 residues. Trimming cost V 1 base and J 2 bases, with 11 bases left between them. Germline-derived CDR1 and CDR2 are LNHDA and SQIVND (reference sequence). The CDR3 spells CASSIGETLNYGYTF. The CDR3 DNA follows: TGTGCCAGTAGTATAGGGGAGACCCTCAACTATGGCTACACCTTC. The full variable domain, its missing parts supplied by reference TRBV19 and TRBJ1-2, is DGGITQSPKYLFRKEGQNVTLSCEQNLNHDAMYWYRQDPGQGLRLIYYSQIVNDFQKGDIAEGYSVSREKKESFPLTVTSAQKNPTAFYLCASSIGETLNYGYTFGSGTRLTVV.